These 9 T cell receptor beta chains came from one sample sequenced in a study of T cells expressing NK-cell markers. From the 5' RACE reads, TCRdb lists one entry per CDR3 protein and no DNA. The sample has 200,000 to 300,000 distinct CDR3 sequences; the top ten hold around 3.9%. The sample comprised blood T cells: a sorted CD56 or NKG2C T cell subset, CD4+ or CD8+ T cells, or bulk PBMC T cells (not recorded which). The receptors here all came from a woman aged 18-70 years in good health.

This rearrangement joins TRBV6-1 to TRBJ1-4. There are 13 residues in the CDR3. Germline V gene data show CDR1 as MNHNS and CDR2 as SASEGT. The CDR3 loop is CASSLLDREKLFF.

This chain connects TRBV18 to TRBJ2-5. This CDR3 comprises 13 residues. Looked up from germline, CDR1 is KGHSH and CDR2 is LQKENI. The CDR3: CASSPQRKETQYF.

CDR3 sequence reads: CASSLVPSAAGGNLETQYF. V gene TRBV11-2 combines with J gene TRBJ2-5; TCRdb proposes TRBD2, but this gene call is untestable without DNA. In germline, CDR1 is SGHAT, CDR2 FQNNGV. This CDR3 contains 19 residues.

This chain connects TRBV20-1 to TRBJ1-5; the TRBD1 assignment by TCRdb is unverifiable without DNA. Per germline, CDR1 DFQATT and CDR2 SNEGSKA (reference sequence). The CDR3 is made up of 16 amino acids. CDR3 sequence: CSARDPGGGVDQPQHF.

This rearrangement joins TRBV12-3 or TRBV12-4 to TRBJ1-2; the TCRdb D gene call, TRBD1, has no DNA to confirm it. The CDR3 has 14 amino acids. The CDR3 spells CASSPRTGNYGYTF.

The chain recombines TRBV12-3 or TRBV12-4 with TRBJ1-3; TCRdb names TRBD1, which stays unverified in the absence of DNA. The CDR3 consists of 20 residues. This chain's CDR3 is CASSLPGGGTGGSSGNTIYF.

The rearrangement links TRBV5-1 to TRBJ1-1; absent DNA, TCRdb's TRBD1 call cannot be checked. The CDR3 spans 14 residues. The germline V gene encodes CDR1 SGHRS and CDR2 YFSETQ. Here the CDR3 reads CASSLAPGNTEAFF.

The J gene is TRBJ2-1, the V gene TRBV4-3; TCRdb calls TRBD1, which cannot be checked without DNA. Germline-derived CDR1 and CDR2 are LGHNA and YSLEER. The CDR3 extends over 15 amino acids. CDR3: CASSPSGTGYNEQFF.

The V gene is TRBV7-2, the J gene TRBJ2-7. There are 13 residues in the CDR3. The V gene's germline CDR1 is SGHTA and CDR2 FQGNSA. The CDR3: CASSLGWTYEQYF. Full variable domain (missing parts from reference TRBV7-2 and TRBJ2-7): GAGVSQSPSNKVTEKGKDVELRCDPISGHTALYWYRQSLGQGLEFLIYFQGNSAPDKSGLPSDRFSAERTGGSVSTLTIQRTQQEDSAVYLCASSLGWTYEQYFGPGTRLTVT.